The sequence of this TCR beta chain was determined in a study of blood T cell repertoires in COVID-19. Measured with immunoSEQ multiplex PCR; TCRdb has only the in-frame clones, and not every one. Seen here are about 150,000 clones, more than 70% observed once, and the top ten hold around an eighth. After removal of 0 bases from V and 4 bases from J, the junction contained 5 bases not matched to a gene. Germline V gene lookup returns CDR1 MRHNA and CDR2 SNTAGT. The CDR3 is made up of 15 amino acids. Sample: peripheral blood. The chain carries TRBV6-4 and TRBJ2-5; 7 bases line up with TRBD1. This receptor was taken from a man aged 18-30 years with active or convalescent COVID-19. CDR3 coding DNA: TGTGCCAGCAGTGACTCAGGAAGACAGGGAGAGACCCAGTACTTC. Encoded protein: CASSDSGRQGETQYF.